The T cell receptor (beta chain) described here comes from a study of cytomegalovirus exposure and HLA in healthy donors. Whole-study results and caveats: Reports indicate that TCR beta sequences accurately predicted the HLA-A and HLA-B alleles of most subjects. It was reportedly the case that the classifier diagnosed cytomegalovirus status with high specificity and sensitivity.

Primers: 60 Vbeta forward and 13 Jbeta reverse. Profiled with immunoSEQ multiplex PCR; TCRdb holds only in-frame clones, not every one. The repertoire includes more than 95,000 clones, around 70% of them detected once, and 3.5% to 4.5% sits in the top ten. In its sample, this clone was seen once. The antigen remains undetermined. The TCR sequence derives from a man aged 40-49 years in good health and CMV-seropositive. What was sequenced was PBMCs.

This CDR3 is CASIPGGASGTVREQYF. The CDR3 DNA is TGTGCCAGCATCCCGGGAGGTGCTAGCGGGACGGTTCGCGAGCAGTACTTC. V usage is TRBV5-6 and J usage is TRBJ2-7, with 9 bases identical to TRBD2. The CDR3 spans 17 residues. Looked up from germline, CDR1 is SGHDT and CDR2 is YYEEEE. J lost 6 bases, V lost 6 bases, and 19 bases had no gene match.